The rows below give T cell receptor beta chains drawn from one sample of a study of technical replicates of blood from a handful of donors. Assay used: immunoSEQ multiplex PCR; TCRdb lists only in-frame clones, some missing. The sample comprises 60,000 to 90,000 clones, roughly 90% of which are singletons, and over 0.35% rests with the top ten. The sequenced sample consisted of T cells isolated from PBMCs. These receptors all come from a human donor in good health. Each CDR3 is given without its conserved first and last residue.

j_gene: TRBJ2-2; v_gene: TRBV5-6; CDR3aa: ASSLFPRSDTGELF
j_gene: TRBJ1-1; v_gene: TRBV6-5; CDR3aa: ASSYSRGTGKNEAF
j_gene: TRBJ2-3; v_gene: TRBV4-1; CDR3aa: ASSQAVGGDTQY
j_gene: TRBJ2-7; v_gene: TRBV14; CDR3aa: ASSQPRQGAEQY
j_gene: TRBJ1-1; v_gene: TRBV27; CDR3aa: ASTNRARTEAF
j_gene: TRBJ2-1; v_gene: TRBV4-2; CDR3aa: ASSQDTPSGSSYNEQF
j_gene: TRBJ1-1; v_gene: TRBV29-1; CDR3aa: SDGTHLNTEAF
j_gene: TRBJ2-1; v_gene: TRBV11-2; CDR3aa: ASSFSRGGREQF
j_gene: TRBJ2-1; v_gene: TRBV7-9; CDR3aa: ASSKLGQSYNEQF
j_gene: TRBJ2-7; v_gene: TRBV5-6; CDR3aa: ASSPWRLSSGSYEQY
j_gene: TRBJ2-7; v_gene: TRBV28; CDR3aa: ASSPLISYEQY
j_gene: TRBJ2-7; v_gene: TRBV4-1; CDR3aa: ASSQDGALSSTSEQY
j_gene: TRBJ2-3; v_gene: TRBV30; CDR3aa: AWTNVDTQY
j_gene: TRBJ1-1; v_gene: TRBV30; CDR3aa: AWKEVTEAF
j_gene: TRBJ1-5; v_gene: TRBV28; CDR3aa: ASRLGPESNQPQH
j_gene: TRBJ1-2; v_gene: TRBV7-9; CDR3aa: ASSLGGVNYGYT
j_gene: TRBJ1-1; v_gene: TRBV10-1; CDR3aa: ASSESRQANTEAF
j_gene: TRBJ1-2; v_gene: TRBV11-3; CDR3aa: ASSLGQGNGYT
j_gene: TRBJ1-5; v_gene: TRBV5-1; CDR3aa: ASSFFGGSQPQH
j_gene: TRBJ1-5; v_gene: TRBV4-1; CDR3aa: ASSRDRAGNQPQH
j_gene: TRBJ2-7; v_gene: TRBV6-1; CDR3aa: ASSEGLAETYEQY
j_gene: TRBJ2-7; v_gene: TRBV4-3; CDR3aa: ASSQDSLAGTGGLYEQY
j_gene: TRBJ2-7; v_gene: TRBV5-1; CDR3aa: ASSVTSGTYEQY
j_gene: TRBJ2-7; v_gene: TRBV11-2; CDR3aa: ASSSLSGRTYEQY
j_gene: TRBJ2-1; v_gene: TRBV19; CDR3aa: ASGIQGIWGYEQF